Listed here is a single T cell receptor (beta chain). Its target is unknown. This CDR3 region has 12 residues. Germline V lookup: CDR1 SQVTM, CDR2 ANQGSEA. The germline V and J ends were trimmed by 4 bases and 3 bases, with 10 bases remaining between them. The sample comes from a study of shared clonotypes between healthy human individuals. General observations from the study: Approximately 4.9% of naive CD4 clonotypes were shared across a few donors. The diversity represented, both genetic and in exposure history, was limited by few donors.

Every subset's genomic DNA went evenly onto several immunoSEQ plates. TCRdb's copy holds only in-frame clones and misses some; the assay was immunoSEQ multiplex PCR. Of approximately 400,000 clones listed, 96% were seen once; the top ten hold 0.32%. The sequence was obtained from a man aged 25 to 40 in good health. Sequenced input: memory CD8+ T cells sorted from blood. As to subset: CD45RO+ cells pooled with CCR7-negative TemRA cells. This chain uses TRBV29-1 with TRBJ2-7; D gene uncertain. The CDR3 protein is CSVVGRRYEQYF. The CDR3 DNA sequence: TGCAGCGTTGTCGGACGCCGCTACGAGCAGTACTTC.